These 5 T cell receptor beta chains were all obtained from the same sample, sequenced in a study of Ad26.COV2.S vaccination and SARS-CoV-2 variants. The treatment denotes: 15 to 20 received Ad26.COV2.S at low or high dose, single or two shots; five or six received placebo; per-sample allocation not given. Sampling happened 63 days after the first vaccine or placebo injection. Generated by immunoSEQ multiplex PCR, the TCRdb table keeps only in-frame clones and is missing some. The table lists around 270,000 clones, approximately 88% of them singletons. Here the sequenced sample was peripheral blood, taken in a trial of Ad26.COV2.S vaccine versus placebo. These TCRs come from a person aged 18 to 65 who received the Ad26.COV2.S COVID-19 vaccine or a placebo.

This rearrangement joins TRBV4-3 to TRBJ2-6; D not certain. V gave up 2 bases and J gave up 0 bases, with 14 bases separating them. Germline CDR1 is LGHNA and CDR2 is YSLEER. The CDR3 totals 18 residues. The CDR3 is CASSQMDAGRSGANVLTF. CDR3 nucleotide sequence: TGCGCCAGCAGCCAAATGGACGCAGGCCGCTCTGGGGCCAACGTCCTGACTTTC.

The chain is built from TRBV19 and TRBJ2-5; D is possibly TRBD2 (6 bases). The CDR3 extends over 16 amino acids. Germline values: CDR1 LNHDA, CDR2 SQIVND (reference sequence). Deletions cut 0 bases from V and 7 bases from J, with 18 bases between. CDR3 coding DNA: TGTGCCAGTAGTATAGAGAGTCGGCGGGAAAGCGGGACCCAGTACTTC. It specifies CASSIESRRESGTQYF.

This rearrangement joins TRBV14 to TRBJ1-2; D might be TRBD1 (6 bases). The germline V gene has CDR1 SGHDN and CDR2 FVKESK. The CDR3 contains 13 residues. V shed 5 bases and J shed 0 bases, with 7 bases lying between them. This CDR3 is CASSGGPNYGYTF. DNA of the CDR3: TGTGCCAGCAGCGGGGGCCCTAACTATGGCTACACCTTC.

The chain combines TRBV3-1 (or the pseudogene TRBV3-2) with TRBJ1-1, with no clear D. This CDR3 is built from 11 residues. V shed 4 bases and J shed 0 bases, with 0 bases lying between them. The germline V gene has CDR1 LGHDT and CDR2 YNNKEL (reference sequence). CDR3 in DNA: TGTGCCAGCAGCCTGAACACTGAAGCTTTCTTT. The encoded protein is CASSLNTEAFF.

The V gene is TRBV2, the J gene TRBJ2-2; 9 nucleotides match TRBD1. This CDR3 is built from 15 residues. Germline loops: CDR1 SNHLY, CDR2 FYNNEI. Unmatched junction bases numbered 2, after V lost 6 bases and J lost 0 bases. The CDR3 spells CASRGQGTNTGELFF. The CDR3 DNA sequence: TGTGCCAGCAGGGGACAGGGAACGAACACCGGGGAGCTGTTTTTT. Looking up the rest from reference TRBV2 and TRBJ2-2 gives the full variable domain: EPEVTQTPSHQVTQMGQEVILRCVPISNHLYFYWYRQILGQKVEFLVSFYNNEISEKSEIFDDQFSVERPDGSNFTLKIRSTKLEDSAMYFCASRGQGTNTGELFFGEGSRLTVL.